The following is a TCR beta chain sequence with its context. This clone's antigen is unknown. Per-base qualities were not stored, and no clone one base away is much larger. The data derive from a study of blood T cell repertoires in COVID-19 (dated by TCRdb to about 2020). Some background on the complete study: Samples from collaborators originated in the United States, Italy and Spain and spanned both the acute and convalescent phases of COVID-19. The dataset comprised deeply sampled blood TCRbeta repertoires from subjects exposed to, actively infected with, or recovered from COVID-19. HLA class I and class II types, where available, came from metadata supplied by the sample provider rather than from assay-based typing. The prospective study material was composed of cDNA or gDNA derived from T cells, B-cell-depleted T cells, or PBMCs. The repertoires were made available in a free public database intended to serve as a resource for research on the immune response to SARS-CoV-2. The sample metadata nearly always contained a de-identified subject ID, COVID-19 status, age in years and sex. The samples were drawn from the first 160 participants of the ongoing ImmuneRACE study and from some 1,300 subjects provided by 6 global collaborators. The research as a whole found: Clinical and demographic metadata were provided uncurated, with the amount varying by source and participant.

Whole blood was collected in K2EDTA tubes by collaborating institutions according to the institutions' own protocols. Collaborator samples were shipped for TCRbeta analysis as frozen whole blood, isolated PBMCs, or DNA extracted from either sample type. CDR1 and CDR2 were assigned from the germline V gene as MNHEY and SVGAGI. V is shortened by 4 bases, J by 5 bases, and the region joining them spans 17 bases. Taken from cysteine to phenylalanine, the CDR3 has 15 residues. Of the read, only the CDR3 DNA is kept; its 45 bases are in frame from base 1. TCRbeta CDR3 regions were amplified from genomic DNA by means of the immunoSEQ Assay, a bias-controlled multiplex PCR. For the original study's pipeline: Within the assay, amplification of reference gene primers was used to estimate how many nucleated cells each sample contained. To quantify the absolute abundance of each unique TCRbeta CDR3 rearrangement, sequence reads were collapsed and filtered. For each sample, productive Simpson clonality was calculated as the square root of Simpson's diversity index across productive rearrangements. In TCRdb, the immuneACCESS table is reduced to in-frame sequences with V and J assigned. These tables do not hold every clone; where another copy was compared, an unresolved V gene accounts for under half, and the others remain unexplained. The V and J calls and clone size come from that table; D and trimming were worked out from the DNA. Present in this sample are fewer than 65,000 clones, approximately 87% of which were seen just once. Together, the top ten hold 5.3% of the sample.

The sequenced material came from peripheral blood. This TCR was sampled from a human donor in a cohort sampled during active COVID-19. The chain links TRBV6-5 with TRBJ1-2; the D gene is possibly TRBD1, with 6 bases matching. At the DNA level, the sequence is TGTGCCAGCAGTTCCCAAGGGGGATCCCCATATGGCTACACCTTC. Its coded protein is CASSSQGGSPYGYTF.